This TCR beta chain was obtained from a study of CD8 T cells in ankylosing spondylitis. As concerns this clonotype: Antigen specificity is unknown.

Study outcomes and limitations: Clones linked to disease, bearing a CD8+ phenotype, were relatively rare in peripheral blood. Seemingly characteristic of ankylosing spondylitis blood was a TCR beta motif consisting of 7 or 8 highly homologous variants.

TCRdb used MiXCR to reprocess the 5' RACE reads, holding one entry per CDR3 protein. Among hundreds of thousands of distinct CDR3 sequences listed, more than 20% were seen once. This CDR3 has 15 amino acids. Between the trimmed V and J ends, which lost 1 base and 1 base, there was a span of 10 bases. Germline assignment: CDR1 MNHNS and CDR2 SASEGT. V and J are TRBV6-1 and TRBJ2-5; D might be TRBD2 (5 bases). The sequenced sample was blood, either unsorted or a sorted T cell fraction (not recorded which). The origin of this receptor is a male donor with ankylosing spondylitis or in good health (not recorded which). As DNA, the CDR3 is TGTGCCAGCAGTGAAGGTCCAAGCGGCCAAGAGACCCAGTACTTC. Protein sequence: CASSEGPSGQETQYF.